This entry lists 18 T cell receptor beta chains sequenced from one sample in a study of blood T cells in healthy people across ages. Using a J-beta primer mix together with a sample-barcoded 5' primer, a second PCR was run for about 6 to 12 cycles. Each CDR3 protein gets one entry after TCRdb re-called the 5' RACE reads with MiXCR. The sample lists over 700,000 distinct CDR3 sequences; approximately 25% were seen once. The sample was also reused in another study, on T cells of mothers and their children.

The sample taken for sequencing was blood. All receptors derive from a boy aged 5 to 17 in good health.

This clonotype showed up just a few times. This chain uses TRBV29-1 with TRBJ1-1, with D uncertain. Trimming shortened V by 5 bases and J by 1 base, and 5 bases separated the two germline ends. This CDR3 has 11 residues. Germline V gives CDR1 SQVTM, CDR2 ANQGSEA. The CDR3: CSVKPNTEAFF. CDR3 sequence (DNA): TGCAGCGTTAAGCCGAACACTGAAGCTTTCTTT.

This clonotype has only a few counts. CDR3 in DNA: TGTGCCAGCAGCCCCCCCAGCGGGGGGTTCCCAGATACGCAGTATTTT. Its translation is CASSPPSGGFPDTQYF. The V call is TRBV7-9, the J call TRBJ2-3, with 9 bases lining up with TRBD2. Germline V CDR1 and CDR2: SEHNR, FQNEAQ (reference sequence). With 5 bases clipped from V and 4 bases from J, the junction kept 10 bases outside the gene matches. This CDR3 comprises 16 residues.

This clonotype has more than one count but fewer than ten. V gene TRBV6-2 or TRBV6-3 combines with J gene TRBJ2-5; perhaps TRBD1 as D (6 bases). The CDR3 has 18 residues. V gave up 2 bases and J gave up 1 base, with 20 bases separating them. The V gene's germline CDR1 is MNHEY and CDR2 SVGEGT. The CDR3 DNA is TGTGCCAGCAGTTACCCCGAAGCAAGGGGGTTTTTCCAAGAGACCCAGTACTTC. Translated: CASSYPEARGFFQETQYF.

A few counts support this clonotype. The CDR3 loop reads CASSFGQVDEQYF. The CDR3 DNA reads as TGTGCCAGCAGCTTCGGACAGGTGGACGAGCAGTACTTC. The J gene is TRBJ2-7, the V gene TRBV4-2, with 7 bases identical to TRBD1. This CDR3 has 13 amino acids. Germline loops: CDR1 LGHNA, CDR2 YNFKEQ. V trimming: 5 bases; J trimming: 5 bases; junction bases outside the gene matches: 6.

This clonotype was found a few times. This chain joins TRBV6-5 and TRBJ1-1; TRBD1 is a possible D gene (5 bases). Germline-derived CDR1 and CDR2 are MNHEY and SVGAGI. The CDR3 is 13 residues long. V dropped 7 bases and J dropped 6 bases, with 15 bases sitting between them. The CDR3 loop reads CASTNGGRAEAFF. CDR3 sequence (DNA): TGTGCCAGCACCAACGGGGGAAGGGCTGAAGCTTTCTTT.

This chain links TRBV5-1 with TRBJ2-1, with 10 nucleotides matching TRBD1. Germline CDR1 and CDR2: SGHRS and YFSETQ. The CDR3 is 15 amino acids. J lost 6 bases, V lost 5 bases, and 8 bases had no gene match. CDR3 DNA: TGCGCCAGCAGGGGAGGGACAGGGGTTGTCAATGAGCAGTTCTTC. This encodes CASRGGTGVVNEQFF.

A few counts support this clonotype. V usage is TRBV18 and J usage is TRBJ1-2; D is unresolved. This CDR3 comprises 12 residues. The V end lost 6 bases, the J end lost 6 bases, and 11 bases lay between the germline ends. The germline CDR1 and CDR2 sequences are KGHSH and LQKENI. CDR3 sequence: CASSAERNGYTF. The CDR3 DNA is TGTGCCAGCTCCGCGGAGAGAAATGGCTACACCTTC.

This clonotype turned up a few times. The CDR3 spells CASSEASRGPYNEQFF. The DNA for the CDR3 is TGTGCCAGCAGTGAAGCGTCCAGGGGGCCCTACAATGAGCAGTTCTTC. V gene TRBV6-1 combines with J gene TRBJ2-1; the match to TRBD1 covers 8 bases. The CDR3 sequence is 16 residues long. Germline CDR1 reads MNHNS; CDR2 reads SASEGT. The V segment lost 0 bases and the J segment 2 bases; nucleotides outside the gene matches: 3.

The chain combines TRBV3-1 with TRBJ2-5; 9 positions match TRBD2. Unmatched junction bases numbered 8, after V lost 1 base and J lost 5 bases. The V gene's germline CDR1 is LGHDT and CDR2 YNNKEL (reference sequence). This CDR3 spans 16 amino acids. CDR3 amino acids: CASSQAVLAGRETQYF. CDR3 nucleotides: TGTGCCAGCAGCCAAGCAGTGCTAGCGGGAAGGGAGACCCAGTACTTC.

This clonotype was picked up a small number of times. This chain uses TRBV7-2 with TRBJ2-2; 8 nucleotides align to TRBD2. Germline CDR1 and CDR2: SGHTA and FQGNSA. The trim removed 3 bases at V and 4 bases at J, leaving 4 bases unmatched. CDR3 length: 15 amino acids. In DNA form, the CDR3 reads TGTGCCAGCAGCTTCCGGGGGGGGGGCACCGGGGAGCTGTTTTTT. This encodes CASSFRGGGTGELFF.

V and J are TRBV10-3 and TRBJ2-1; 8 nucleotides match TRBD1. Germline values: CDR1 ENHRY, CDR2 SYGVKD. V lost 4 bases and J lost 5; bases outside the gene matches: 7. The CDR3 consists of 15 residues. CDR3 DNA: TGTGCCATCAGTGGGGGGACAGGTGAAAACAATGAGCAGTTCTTC. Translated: CAISGGTGENNEQFF.

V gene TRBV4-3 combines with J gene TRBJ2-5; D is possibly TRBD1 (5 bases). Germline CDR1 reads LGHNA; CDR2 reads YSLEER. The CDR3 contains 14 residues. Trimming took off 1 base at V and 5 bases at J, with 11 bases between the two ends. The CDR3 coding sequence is TGCGCCAGCAGCCAAGTCCCAGGGCTGGAGACCCAGTACTTC. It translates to CASSQVPGLETQYF.

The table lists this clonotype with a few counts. CDR3 coding DNA: TGCGCCAGCAGCCAAGATGCCCGGGTGGAGACCCAGTACTTC. As protein: CASSQDARVETQYF. This chain uses TRBV4-3 with TRBJ2-5, with D unresolved. This CDR3 contains 14 residues. CDR1 LGHNA and CDR2 YSLEER come from the germline V gene. Trimming removed 0 bases from V and 5 bases from J, with 10 bases in between.

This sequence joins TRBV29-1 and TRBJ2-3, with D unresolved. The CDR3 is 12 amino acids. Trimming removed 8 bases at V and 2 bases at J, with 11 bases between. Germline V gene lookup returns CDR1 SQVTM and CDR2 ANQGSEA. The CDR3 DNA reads TGCAGCCCCTCGGATGACACAGATACGCAGTATTTT. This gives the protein CSPSDDTDTQYF.

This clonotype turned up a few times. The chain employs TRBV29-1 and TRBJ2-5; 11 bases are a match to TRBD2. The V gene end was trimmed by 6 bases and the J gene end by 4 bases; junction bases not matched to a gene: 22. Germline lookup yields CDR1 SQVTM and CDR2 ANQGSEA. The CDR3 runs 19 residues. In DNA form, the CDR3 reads TGCAGCGTGGGGTGGTGGGGGGCTCGACTAGCGGGATACATAGAGACCCAGTACTTC. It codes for CSVGWWGARLAGYIETQYF.

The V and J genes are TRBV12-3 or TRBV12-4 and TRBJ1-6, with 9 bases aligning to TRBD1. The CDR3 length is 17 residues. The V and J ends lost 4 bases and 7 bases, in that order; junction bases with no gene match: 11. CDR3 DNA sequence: TGTGCCAGCAGTTCCACTAACGACAGGGGGTTCAATTCACCCCTCCACTTT. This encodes CASSSTNDRGFNSPLHF.

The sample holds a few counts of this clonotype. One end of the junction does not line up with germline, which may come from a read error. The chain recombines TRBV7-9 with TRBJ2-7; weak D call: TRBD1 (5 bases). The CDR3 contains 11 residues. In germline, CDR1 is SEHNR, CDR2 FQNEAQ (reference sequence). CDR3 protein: CASSLSQELYF. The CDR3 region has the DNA TGTGCCAGCAGCTTGTCACAGGAGCTGTACTTC. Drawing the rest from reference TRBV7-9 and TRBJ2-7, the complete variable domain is DTGVSQNPRHKITKRGQNVTFRCDPISEHNRLYWYRQTLGQGPEFLTYFQNEAQLEKSRLLSDRFSAERPKGSFSTLEIQRTEQGDSAMYLCASSLSQELYFGPGTRLTVT.

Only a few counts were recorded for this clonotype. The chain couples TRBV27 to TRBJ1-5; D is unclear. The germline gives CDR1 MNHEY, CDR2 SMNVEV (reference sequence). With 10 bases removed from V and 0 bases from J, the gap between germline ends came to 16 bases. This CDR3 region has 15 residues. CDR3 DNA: TGTGCCACCCCTCGCAGGATTTATAGCAATCAGCCCCAGCATTTT. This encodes CATPRRIYSNQPQHF.